This is a list of T cell receptor beta chains from one sample in a study of blood T cell repertoires in COVID-19. Sequencing was performed with immunoSEQ multiplex PCR; in TCRdb, only in-frame clones are kept and a portion is missing. Among 260,000 or so clones listed, 84% were seen once. Sequenced material: peripheral blood. All receptors come from a human donor in a cohort sampled during active COVID-19. CDR3s include the opening cysteine and the closing phenylalanine or tryptophan. The size of a clone is reported for some rows only, either as once, few or many, or as a class for expanded clones.

v_call clone_size cdr3_aa
TRBV6-5 NA CASSYRLGTGSSEQYF
TRBV5-1 NA CASSPSGMKETQYF
TRBV11-2 NA CASSLVTGSHEKLFF
TRBV20-1 once CATASTDTQYF
TRBV6-5 few CASRWTGGNTEAFF
TRBV7-9 NA CASSSHRGSPTDTQYF
TRBV27 NA CASSRNSESEQFF
TRBV6-1 NA CASSDVRRGGRDSPLHF
TRBV9 few CASSSQKGGSYEQYF
TRBV4-3 NA CASSQDPTGPSGNTIYF
TRBV6-4 NA CASGREMNTEAFF
TRBV3-1/TRBV3-2 once CASSLLMTGPHEQFF
TRBV4-3 NA CASSQGTGTSGSYEQYF
TRBV7-7 many CASSLAVGAEQYF
TRBV10-3 NA CAIADRGLGDTQYF
TRBV6-5 NA CASSYLAGNQETQYF
TRBV7-9 NA CASRIDGTSYEQYF
TRBV2 NA CASSDLAGVGTDTQYF
TRBV6-5 NA CASSLDRGKETQYF
TRBV15 NA CATSRGTGDYGYTF
TRBV4-1 NA CASSQVQGASGARLF
TRBV10-3 few CAISGTVNQPQHF
TRBV9 NA CASSPSGLAATDTQYF
TRBV4-1 NA CASSQWEGQVMFIQYF
TRBV3-1/TRBV3-2 NA CASSQVAYGYTF
TRBV4-2 few CASSQLKQGNTEAFF